This T cell receptor (beta chain) emerged from a study of human thymus T cells. About this clone itself: Its target is unknown.

Study-level points and caveats: Related research reported highly overlapping thymic repertoires among unrelated individuals.

Surgeons resected thymus tissue during corrective heart surgery. Donors consisted of healthy Finnish infants (having corrective surgery for congenital heart defects). Assay used: immunoSEQ multiplex PCR; TCRdb lists only in-frame clones, some missing. The sample includes roughly 120,000 clones, just under 95% seen only once; the top ten take 0.02% to 0.025%. Germline CDR1 is MNHNS and CDR2 is SASEGT. The germline V and J ends were trimmed by 8 bases and 1 base, with 11 bases remaining between them. The CDR3 length is 13 residues. This chain links TRBV6-1 with TRBJ2-5; D is uncertain. The sequence was collected from a boy under two years old with a congenital heart defect but otherwise immunologically healthy. The material sequenced was thymus tissue. The CDR3 DNA follows: TGTGCCAGCTTCGAGCGTATCCAAGAGACCCAGTACTTC. Protein sequence: CASFERIQETQYF.